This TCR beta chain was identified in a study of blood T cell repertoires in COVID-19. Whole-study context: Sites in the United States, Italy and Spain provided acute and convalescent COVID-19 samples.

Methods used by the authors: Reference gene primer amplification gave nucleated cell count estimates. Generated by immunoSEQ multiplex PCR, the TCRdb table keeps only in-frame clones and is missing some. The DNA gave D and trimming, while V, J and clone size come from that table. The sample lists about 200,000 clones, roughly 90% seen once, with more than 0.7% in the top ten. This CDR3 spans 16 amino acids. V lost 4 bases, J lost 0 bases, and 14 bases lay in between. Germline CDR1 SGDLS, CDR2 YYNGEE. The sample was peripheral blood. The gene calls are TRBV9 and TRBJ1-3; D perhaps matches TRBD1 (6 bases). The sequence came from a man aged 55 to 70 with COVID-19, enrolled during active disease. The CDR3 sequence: CASSQFQGISGNTIYF. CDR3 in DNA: TGTGCCAGCAGCCAATTCCAGGGGATCTCTGGAAACACCATATATTTT. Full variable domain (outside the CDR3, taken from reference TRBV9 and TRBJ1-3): DSGVTQTPKHLITATGQRVTLRCSPRSGDLSVYWYQQSLDQGLQFLIQYYNGEERAKGNILERFSAQQFPDLHSELNLSSLELGDSALYFCASSQFQGISGNTIYFGEGSWLTVV.